Following are 22 T cell receptor beta chains from one sample sequenced in a study of cytomegalovirus exposure and HLA in healthy donors. Amplification used 60 Vbeta primers and 13 Jbeta primers. Only in-frame clones appear in the TCRdb table, and some are missing; sequencing was by immunoSEQ multiplex PCR. The table lists 150,000 to 200,000 clones, around four fifths of them singletons. Sequencing was performed on PBMCs. The receptors derive from a female donor in good health and CMV-seronegative.

This clone occurred a few times. V and J are TRBV15 and TRBJ2-5; 8 nucleotides align to TRBD1. This CDR3 has 13 amino acids. Per the germline V gene, CDR1 is LNHNV and CDR2 is YYDKDF (reference sequence). J lost 5 bases, V lost 6 bases, and 5 bases had no gene match. The DNA of the CDR3 is TGTGCCACCAGTACAGGGGGGCGTGAGACCCAGTACTTC. Encoded protein: CATSTGGRETQYF.

This clone has just one count. In DNA form, the CDR3 reads TGTGCCAGCTCGCCCACCCACTCAAATATCCACGAGCAGTACTTC. It specifies CASSPTHSNIHEQYF. This sequence joins TRBV18 and TRBJ2-7; D ambiguous. The V gene lost 6 bases and the J gene lost 5 bases, with 20 bases spanning the gap. There are 15 residues in the CDR3. From germline, CDR1 is KGHSH and CDR2 LQKENI. Drawing the rest from reference TRBV18 and TRBJ2-7, the complete variable domain is NAGVMQNPRHLVRRRGQEARLRCSPMKGHSHVYWYRQLPEEGLKFMVYLQKENIIDESGMPKERFSAEFPKEGPSILRIQQVVRGDSAAYFCASSPTHSNIHEQYFGPGTRLTVT.

The table lists this clone with a count of one. The same CDR3 arises from other DNA sequences in this sample as well. CDR3 DNA sequence: TGCGCCAGCAGCCACGGACAGTCCTACGAGCAGTACTTC. Protein: CASSHGQSYEQYF. This chain uses TRBV5-1 with TRBJ2-7; possible D gene TRBD1, 6 bases. CDR1 SGHRS and CDR2 YFSETQ come from the germline V gene. The CDR3 consists of 13 residues. The V gene lost 4 bases and the J gene lost 1 base, with 9 bases spanning the gap.

This clone was detected only a few times. This chain links TRBV30 with TRBJ1-1; D not resolved. The V gene's germline CDR1 is GTSNPN and CDR2 SVGIG (reference sequence). The ends were cut back, 6 bases at V and 3 bases at J, with 8 bases in the middle. The CDR3 covers 11 residues. CDR3 coding DNA: TGTGCCTGTCCCTCGGACACTGAAGCTTTCTTT. It codes for CACPSDTEAFF.

This clone was counted a few times. V gene TRBV30 combines with J gene TRBJ2-7; 10 nucleotides line up with TRBD1. The CDR3 is 14 residues long. V was pared by 3 bases and J by 4 bases, with 6 bases of the junction left unmatched. Germline CDR1 and CDR2: GTSNPN and SVGIG (reference sequence). The CDR3 spells CAWRGGDRGYEQYF. The DNA of the CDR3 is TGTGCCTGGAGGGGGGGGGACAGGGGATACGAGCAGTACTTC.

The chain carries TRBV5-6 and TRBJ2-3; D call uncertain. The length of the CDR3 is 13 residues. Between the trimmed V and J ends, which lost 0 bases and 2 bases, there was a span of 4 bases. The V gene's germline CDR1 is SGHDT and CDR2 YYEEEE. The CDR3 loop reads CASSLDYTDTQYF. CDR3 sequence (DNA): TGTGCCAGCAGCTTGGATTACACAGATACGCAGTATTTT.

The V and J genes are TRBV5-1 and TRBJ1-4; D perhaps matches TRBD1 (5 bases). The CDR3 sequence is 16 residues long. Germline V gene sequence: CDR1 SGHRS, CDR2 YFSETQ. Deletions cut 5 bases from V and 0 bases from J, with 14 bases between. The CDR3 DNA reads TGCGCCAGCAGGCGGCAGGGTGGAACAACTAATGAAAAACTGTTTTTT. Translated, it gives CASRRQGGTTNEKLFF.

V usage is TRBV7-9 and J usage is TRBJ1-4, with 7 nucleotides matching TRBD1. The V gene end was trimmed by 5 bases and the J gene end by 6 bases; junction bases not matched to a gene: 6. CDR1 and CDR2 from the germline V gene are SEHNR and FQNEAQ (reference sequence). This CDR3 has 14 residues. In DNA, the CDR3 is TGTGCCAGCAGCCCCGCCACAGGGGATGAAAAACTGTTTTTT. This encodes CASSPATGDEKLFF.

The rearrangement uses TRBV29-1 and TRBJ2-7, with D maybe TRBD1 (7 bases). Trimming left V 0 bases short and J 6 bases short, with 18 bases between. The CDR3 contains 15 residues. Germline-derived CDR1 and CDR2 are SQVTM and ANQGSEA. The CDR3 DNA reads TGCAGCGTTGAAGATCTAGAGGGGGCCGGGGGCGAGCAGTACTTC. Translated: CSVEDLEGAGGEQYF.

This chain joins TRBV6-6 and TRBJ1-1, with TRBD1 matching over 7 bases. The length of the CDR3 is 14 residues. After removal of 4 bases from V and 5 bases from J, the junction contained 7 bases not matched to a gene. Germline V gene lookup returns CDR1 MNHNY and CDR2 SVGAGI (reference sequence). CDR3: CASSSEGALTEAFF. The CDR3 nucleotides are TGTGCCAGCAGTTCGGAGGGGGCGCTGACTGAAGCTTTCTTT.

This clone was detected a few times. This rearrangement joins TRBV9 to TRBJ1-1, with 7 bases fitting TRBD1. CDR1 is SGDLS, CDR2 YYNGEE, per germline. V was pared by 0 bases and J by 1 base, with 3 bases of the junction left unmatched. The CDR3 runs to 15 residues. This chain's CDR3 is CASSVEGASNTEAFF. The CDR3, as DNA: TGTGCCAGCAGCGTAGAGGGGGCTTCGAACACTGAAGCTTTCTTT.

The chain is built from TRBV5-6 and TRBJ1-2; 7 nucleotides align to TRBD1. Germline V gene sequence: CDR1 SGHDT, CDR2 YYEEEE. This CDR3 spans 12 amino acids. The trim removed 7 bases at V and 8 bases at J, leaving 8 bases unmatched. DNA for the CDR3: TGTGCCAGCGACCAGGGGGGTGGCGGCTACACCTTC. Protein sequence: CASDQGGGGYTF.

The chain links TRBV30 to TRBJ1-1; D remains ambiguous. Germline V gene sequence: CDR1 GTSNPN, CDR2 SVGIG (reference sequence). Trimming removed 0 bases from V and 5 bases from J, with 16 bases in between. The CDR3 spans 15 residues. CDR3 DNA sequence: TGTGCCTGGAGTGTATTTTCCCGGGCGGGGACTGAAGCTTTCTTT. This codes for CAWSVFSRAGTEAFF.

The chain couples TRBV18 to TRBJ2-1; no definite D call. The germline CDR1 and CDR2 sequences are KGHSH and LQKENI. The CDR3 is made up of 15 amino acids. V was shortened by 6 bases and J by 0 bases, with 12 bases between the two germline ends. The CDR3 region is CASSPDSISYNEQFF. For the CDR3, the DNA is TGTGCCAGCTCCCCAGACTCGATCTCCTACAATGAGCAGTTCTTC.

The chain combines TRBV27 with TRBJ2-2; 14 positions agree with TRBD2. The junction had 2 bases not matched to a gene; V was cut back by 5 bases and J by 0 bases. The germline V gene encodes CDR1 MNHEY and CDR2 SMNVEV (reference sequence). The CDR3 is 17 amino acids. The CDR3 loop reads CASSLTSGGANTGELFF. The CDR3 DNA is TGTGCCAGCAGTCTGACTAGCGGGGGGGCGAACACCGGGGAGCTGTTTTTT.

This chain joins TRBV7-2 and TRBJ2-7, with D possibly matching TRBD1 (5 bases). This CDR3 is 15 amino acids long. V lost 3 bases and J 7 bases, leaving 19 bases between the germline ends. Germline V gives CDR1 SGHTA, CDR2 FQGNSA. CDR3 in DNA: TGTGCCAGCAGCTTGGGTCCAGGGATGCTACAGGAGCAGTACTTC. Its protein is CASSLGPGMLQEQYF.

Notes on this clone: At one of its ends the junction is not consistent with the germline gene, which may arise from a read error. The chain employs TRBV5-1 and TRBJ2-5; D is undetermined. Per the germline V gene, CDR1 is SGHRS and CDR2 is YFSETQ. CDR3 length equals 14 residues. For the CDR3, the DNA is TGCACCAGCAGCTTGTCAGTGCCCCCAGAGACCCAGTACTTC. As protein: CTSSLSVPPETQYF.

The gene calls are TRBV7-9 and TRBJ2-3, with TRBD2 as a possible D gene (5 bases). The V gene's germline CDR1 is SEHNR and CDR2 FQNEAQ (reference sequence). Trimming left V 4 bases short and J 1 base short, with 12 bases between. This CDR3 contains 15 residues. The chain's CDR3 is CASSSVDFGTDTQYF. The CDR3 region has the DNA TGTGCCAGCAGCTCGGTGGACTTCGGCACAGATACGCAGTATTTT.

V usage is TRBV2 and J usage is TRBJ1-2, with TRBD1 matching 7 bases. V gave up 6 bases and J gave up 0 bases; unmatched junction bases: 1. The germline gives CDR1 SNHLY, CDR2 FYNNEI. This CDR3 comprises 13 residues. The CDR3 loop is CASRQGTNYGYTF. The CDR3 nucleotides read TGTGCCAGCAGACAGGGGACTAACTATGGCTACACCTTC.

The chain has TRBV25-1 and TRBJ1-1, with no clear D. V shed 7 bases and J shed 6 bases, with 15 bases lying between them. Germline V gene lookup returns CDR1 MGHDK and CDR2 SYGVNS. The CDR3 runs to 13 residues. CDR3 nucleotide sequence: TGTGCCAGCACACCGGTGAATAGTGCTGAAGCTTTCTTT. As protein: CASTPVNSAEAFF.

The genes are TRBV6-6 and TRBJ2-5; TRBD2 matches at 8 bases. TRBJ2-7 explains the end of the DNA better; the J call may be wrong. CDR1 MNHNY and CDR2 SVGAGI come from the germline V gene (reference sequence). This CDR3 contains 14 residues. This chain's CDR3 is CASSLAGIGYEQYF. CDR3 DNA: TGTGCCAGCAGTTTAGCGGGAATTGGGTACGAGCAGTACTTC.

The chain couples TRBV4-2 to TRBJ2-1, with 14 positions matching TRBD2. The CDR3 spans 15 residues. Per the germline V gene, CDR1 is LGHNA and CDR2 is YNFKEQ. The J segment lost 8 bases and the V segment lost 4 bases, leaving 4 bases of the junction unmatched. The CDR3 DNA sequence: TGTGCCAGCAGCCGAGGGACTAGCGGGAGTTATGAGCAGTTCTTC. Residues: CASSRGTSGSYEQFF.